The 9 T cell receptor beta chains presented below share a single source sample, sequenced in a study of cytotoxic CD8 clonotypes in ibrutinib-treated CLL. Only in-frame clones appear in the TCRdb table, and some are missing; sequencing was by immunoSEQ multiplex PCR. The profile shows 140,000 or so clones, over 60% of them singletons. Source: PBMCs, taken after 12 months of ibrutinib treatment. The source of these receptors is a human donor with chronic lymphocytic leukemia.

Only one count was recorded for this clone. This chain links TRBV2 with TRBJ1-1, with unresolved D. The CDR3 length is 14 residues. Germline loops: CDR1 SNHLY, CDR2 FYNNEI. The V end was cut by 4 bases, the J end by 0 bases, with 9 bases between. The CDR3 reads CASSVTRMNTEAFF. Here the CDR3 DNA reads TGTGCCAGCAGTGTGACCAGAATGAACACTGAAGCTTTCTTT.

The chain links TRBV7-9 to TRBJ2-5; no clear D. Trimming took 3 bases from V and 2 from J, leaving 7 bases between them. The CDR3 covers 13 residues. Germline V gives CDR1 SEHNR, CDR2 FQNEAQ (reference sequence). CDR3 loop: CASSFDSQETQYF. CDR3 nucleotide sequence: TGTGCCAGCAGCTTCGATTCTCAAGAGACCCAGTACTTC.

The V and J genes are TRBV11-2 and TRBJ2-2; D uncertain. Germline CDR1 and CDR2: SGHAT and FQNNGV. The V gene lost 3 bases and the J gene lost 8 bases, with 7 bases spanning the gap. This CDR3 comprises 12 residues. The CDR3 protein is CASSFLWGELFF. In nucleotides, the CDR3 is TGTGCCAGCAGCTTCCTGTGGGGGGAGCTGTTTTTT.

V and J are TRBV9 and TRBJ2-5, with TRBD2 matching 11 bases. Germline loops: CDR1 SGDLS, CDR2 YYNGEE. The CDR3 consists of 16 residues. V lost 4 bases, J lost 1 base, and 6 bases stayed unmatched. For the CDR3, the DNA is TGTGCCAGCAGCATCAGACTAGCGGGGCCCCAAGAGACCCAGTACTTC. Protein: CASSIRLAGPQETQYF.

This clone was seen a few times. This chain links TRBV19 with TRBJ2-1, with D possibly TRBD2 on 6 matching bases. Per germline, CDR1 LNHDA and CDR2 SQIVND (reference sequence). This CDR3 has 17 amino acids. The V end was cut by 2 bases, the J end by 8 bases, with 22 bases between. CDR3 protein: CASSIQSGVLSFDEQFF. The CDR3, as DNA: TGTGCCAGTAGTATACAGTCGGGAGTGCTTTCTTTCGATGAGCAGTTCTTC. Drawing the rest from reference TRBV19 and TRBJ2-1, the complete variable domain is DGGITQSPKYLFRKEGQNVTLSCEQNLNHDAMYWYRQDPGQGLRLIYYSQIVNDFQKGDIAEGYSVSREKKESFPLTVTSAQKNPTAFYLCASSIQSGVLSFDEQFFGPGTRLTVL.

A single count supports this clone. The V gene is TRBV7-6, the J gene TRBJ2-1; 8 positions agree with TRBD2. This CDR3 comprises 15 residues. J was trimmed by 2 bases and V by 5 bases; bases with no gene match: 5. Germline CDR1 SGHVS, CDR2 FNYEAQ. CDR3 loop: CASSSSGATYNEQFF. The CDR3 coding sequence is TGTGCCAGCAGCAGTAGCGGGGCCACCTACAATGAGCAGTTCTTC.

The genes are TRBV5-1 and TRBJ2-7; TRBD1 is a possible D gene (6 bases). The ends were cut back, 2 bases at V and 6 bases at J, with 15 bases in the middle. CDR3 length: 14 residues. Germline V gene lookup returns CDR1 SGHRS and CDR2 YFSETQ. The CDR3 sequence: CASSFGTPLVEQYF. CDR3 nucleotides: TGCGCCAGCAGCTTCGGGACACCGCTGGTCGAGCAGTACTTC. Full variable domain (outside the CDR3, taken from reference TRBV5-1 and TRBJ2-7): KAGVTQTPRYLIKTRGQQVTLSCSPISGHRSVSWYQQTPGQGLQFLFEYFSETQRNKGNFPGRFSGRQFSNSRSEMNVSTLELGDSALYLCASSFGTPLVEQYFGPGTRLTVT.

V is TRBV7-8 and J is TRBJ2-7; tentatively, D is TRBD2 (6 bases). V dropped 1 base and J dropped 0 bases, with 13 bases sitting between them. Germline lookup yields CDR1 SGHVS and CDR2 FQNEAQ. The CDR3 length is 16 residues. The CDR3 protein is CASSLERGTFSYEQYF. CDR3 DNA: TGTGCCAGCAGCTTAGAACGGGGGACCTTCTCCTACGAGCAGTACTTC.

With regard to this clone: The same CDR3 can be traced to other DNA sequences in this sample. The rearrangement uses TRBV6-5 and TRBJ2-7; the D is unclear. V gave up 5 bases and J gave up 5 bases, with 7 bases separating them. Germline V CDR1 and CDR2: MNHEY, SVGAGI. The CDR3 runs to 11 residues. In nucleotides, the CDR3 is TGTGCCAGCAGTAGGGCTGACGAGCAGTACTTC. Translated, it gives CASSRADEQYF.